This T cell receptor (beta chain) appears in the sequencing data of a study of control samples from healthy donors and cancer patients (dated by TCRdb to 2020 to 2021). Library prep was done by the immunoSEQ multiplex PCR assay. Here the immuneACCESS table is served through TCRdb, limited to in-frame sequences with V and J called. Missing clones are a known gap in these copies; in checked studies unresolved V genes cover under half, and the rest lacks a known reason. This sample comprises some 110,000 clones, about 93% of them detected only once. The ten largest clones represent less than 3.5% of the sample. Comment on this clone: Its antigen is not yet known. No much larger clonotype is one base removed from it; base qualities were not supplied.

Counted from cysteine to phenylalanine, this CDR3 has 15 amino acids. Only the CDR3 part of the read is kept: 45 bases, read in frame from the first base. Cut back by 1 base and 6 bases, the V and J ends lie 16 bases apart. CDR1 and CDR2 are drawn from the germline V gene: MGHRA, YSYEKL. The clonotype comes from a man aged 30 to 39 in good health. The V and J genes are TRBV4-1 and TRBJ2-7; possibly the D gene is TRBD1, per 5 matching bases. The sequenced sample was blood. The DNA is as follows: TGCGCCAGCAGCCAAGCCCTGGGGCGGAGCGTCGAGCAGTACTTC. It specifies CASSQALGRSVEQYF.